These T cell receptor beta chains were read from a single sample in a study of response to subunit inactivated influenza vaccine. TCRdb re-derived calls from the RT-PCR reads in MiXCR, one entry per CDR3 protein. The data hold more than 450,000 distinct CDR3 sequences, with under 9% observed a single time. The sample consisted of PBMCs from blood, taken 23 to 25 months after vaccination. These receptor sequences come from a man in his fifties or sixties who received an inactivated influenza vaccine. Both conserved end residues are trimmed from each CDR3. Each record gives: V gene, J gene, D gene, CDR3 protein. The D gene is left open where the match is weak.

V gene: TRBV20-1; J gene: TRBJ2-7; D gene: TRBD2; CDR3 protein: SARTAGGVYEQY
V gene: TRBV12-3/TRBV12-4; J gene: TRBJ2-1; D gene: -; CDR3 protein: ASSLRARFNEQF
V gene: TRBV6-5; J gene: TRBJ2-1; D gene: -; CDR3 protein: ASSYSISSVSYNEQF
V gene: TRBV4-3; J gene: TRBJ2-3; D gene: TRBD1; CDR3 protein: ASSQYRGSTDTQY
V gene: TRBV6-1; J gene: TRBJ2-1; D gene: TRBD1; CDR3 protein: ASSKGQGFHEQF
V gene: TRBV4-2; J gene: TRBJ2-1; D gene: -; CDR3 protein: ASSQVPGASYNEQF
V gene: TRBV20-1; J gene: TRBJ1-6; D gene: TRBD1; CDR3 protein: SASRQGVSPLH
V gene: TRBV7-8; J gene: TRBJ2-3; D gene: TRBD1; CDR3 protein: ASSLRDSAITDTQY
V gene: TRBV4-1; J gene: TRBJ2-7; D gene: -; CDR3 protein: ASSQGLTGGYYEQY
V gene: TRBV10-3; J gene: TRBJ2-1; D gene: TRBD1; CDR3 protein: AIRTGSSYNEQF
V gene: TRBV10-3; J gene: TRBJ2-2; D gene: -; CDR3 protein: AISESVAGFDTGELF
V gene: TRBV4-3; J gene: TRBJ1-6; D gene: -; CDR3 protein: ASSQDGSRSPLH
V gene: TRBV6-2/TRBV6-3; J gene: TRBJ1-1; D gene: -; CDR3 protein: ASSPQGQLGNTEAF
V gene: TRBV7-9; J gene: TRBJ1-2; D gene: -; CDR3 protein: ASSLYPGAWGYT
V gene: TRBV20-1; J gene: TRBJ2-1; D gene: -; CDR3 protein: SARYVGSYNEQF
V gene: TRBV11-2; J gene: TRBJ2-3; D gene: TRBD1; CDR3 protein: ASSLDKGARIHRIMSNTDTQY
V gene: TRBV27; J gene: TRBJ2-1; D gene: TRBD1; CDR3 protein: ASSLRSGTGLNEQF
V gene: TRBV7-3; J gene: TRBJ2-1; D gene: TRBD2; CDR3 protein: ASSLSGFWSGRAGNEQF
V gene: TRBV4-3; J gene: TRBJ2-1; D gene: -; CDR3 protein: ASSQATQGNEQF
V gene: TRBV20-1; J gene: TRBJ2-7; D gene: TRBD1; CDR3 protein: SASEQGVSYEQY
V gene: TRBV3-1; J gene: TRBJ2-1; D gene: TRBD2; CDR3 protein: ASSQTGLDNEQF
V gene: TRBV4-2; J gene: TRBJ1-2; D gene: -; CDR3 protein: ASSQEKRANYGYT
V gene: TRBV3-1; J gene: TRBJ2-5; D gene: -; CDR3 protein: ASSQATQNTIAQY
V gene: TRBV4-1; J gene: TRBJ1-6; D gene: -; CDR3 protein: ASSVAPGYSNSPLH
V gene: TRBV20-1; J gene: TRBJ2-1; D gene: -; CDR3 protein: SAPTRINNEQF
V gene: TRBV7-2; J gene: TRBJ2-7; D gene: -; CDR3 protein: ASSRIRDVTYEQY
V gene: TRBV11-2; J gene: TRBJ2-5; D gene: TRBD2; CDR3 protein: ASSLWLAGGRGETQY
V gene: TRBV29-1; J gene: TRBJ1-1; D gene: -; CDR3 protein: SARQMMNTEAF
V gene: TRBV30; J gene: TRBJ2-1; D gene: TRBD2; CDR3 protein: AWSANQRGREQF
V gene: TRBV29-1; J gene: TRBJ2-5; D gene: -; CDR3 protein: SVVWLALRGKETQY
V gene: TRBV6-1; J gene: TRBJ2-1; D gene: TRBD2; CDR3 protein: ASRMRGIYNEQF
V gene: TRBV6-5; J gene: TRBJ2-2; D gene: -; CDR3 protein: ASSYSLHTGELF
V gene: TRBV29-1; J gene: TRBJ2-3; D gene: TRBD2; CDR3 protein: SVFTELAHSTDTQY
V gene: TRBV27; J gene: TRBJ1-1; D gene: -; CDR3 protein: ASSILSDGGGTEAF
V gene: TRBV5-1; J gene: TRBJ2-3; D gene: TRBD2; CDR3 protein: ASSFSAGGTYPQY
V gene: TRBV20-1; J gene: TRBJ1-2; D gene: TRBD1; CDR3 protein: SARRQGAWYGYT
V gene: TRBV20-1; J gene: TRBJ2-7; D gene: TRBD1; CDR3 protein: SASPQGVSYEQY
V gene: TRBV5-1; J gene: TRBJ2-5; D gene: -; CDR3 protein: ASSDLGVGTQY
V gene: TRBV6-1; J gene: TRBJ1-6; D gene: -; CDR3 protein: ASSDLLKSHSPLH
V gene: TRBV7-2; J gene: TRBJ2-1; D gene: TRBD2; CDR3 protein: ASSLLLAVLSGYNEQF
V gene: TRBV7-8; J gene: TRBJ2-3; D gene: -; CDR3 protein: ASTKGLNTDTQY
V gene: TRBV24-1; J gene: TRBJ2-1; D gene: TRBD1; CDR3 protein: ATSVVRDSEQF
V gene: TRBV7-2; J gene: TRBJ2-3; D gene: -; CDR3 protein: ASSLGGSTQY
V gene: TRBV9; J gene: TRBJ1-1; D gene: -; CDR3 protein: ASSVGTTEAF
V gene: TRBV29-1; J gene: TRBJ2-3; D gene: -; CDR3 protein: SADGGPFTDTQY
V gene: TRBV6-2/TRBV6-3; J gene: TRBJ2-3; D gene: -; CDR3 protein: ASREPTTATDTQY
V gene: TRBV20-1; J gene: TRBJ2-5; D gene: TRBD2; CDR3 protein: SALPSGSETQY
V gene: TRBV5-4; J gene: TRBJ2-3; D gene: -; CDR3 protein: ASSPGDPDTQY
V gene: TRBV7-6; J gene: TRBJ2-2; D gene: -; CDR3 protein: ASSLQATNTGELF
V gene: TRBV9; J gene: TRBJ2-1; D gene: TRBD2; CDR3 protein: ASGRRDYQYNEQF
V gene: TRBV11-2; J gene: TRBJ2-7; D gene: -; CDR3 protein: ASSPPRSVGREQY
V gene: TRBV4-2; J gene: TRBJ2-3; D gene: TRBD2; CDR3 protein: ASSQTGTSGVFSTDTQY